Sequencing of this T cell receptor beta chain was carried out in a study of identical twins. TCRdb ran MiXCR on the 5' RACE reads and lists one entry per CDR3 protein. The sample shows 1.5 million to 2 million distinct CDR3 sequences, about 32% of them seen only once. The CDR3 is made up of 16 amino acids. Trimming took off 4 bases at V and 6 bases at J, with 19 bases between the two ends. Germline V lookup: CDR1 SEHNR, CDR2 FQNEAQ (reference sequence). This clonotype was obtained from a newborn girl in good health. The chain carries TRBV7-9 and TRBJ2-1, with D tentatively TRBD2 (5 bases). Sequenced material: cord blood. DNA for the CDR3: TGTGCCAGCAGCTCCCTGGGTGAGGGAGAGGCCAATGAGCAGTTCTTC. This codes for CASSSLGEGEANEQFF.